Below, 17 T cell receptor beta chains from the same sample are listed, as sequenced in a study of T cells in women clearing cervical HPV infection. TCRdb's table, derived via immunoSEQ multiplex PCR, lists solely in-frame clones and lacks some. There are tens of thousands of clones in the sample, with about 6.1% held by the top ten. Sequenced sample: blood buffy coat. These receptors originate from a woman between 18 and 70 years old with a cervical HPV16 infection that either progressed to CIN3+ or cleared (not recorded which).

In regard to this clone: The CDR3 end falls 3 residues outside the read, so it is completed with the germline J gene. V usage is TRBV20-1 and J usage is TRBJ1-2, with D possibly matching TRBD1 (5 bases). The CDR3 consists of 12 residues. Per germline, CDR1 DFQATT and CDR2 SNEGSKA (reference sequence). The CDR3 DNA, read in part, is TGCAGTGCTAGAGTGACAGCGTCAGGC. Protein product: CSARVTASG. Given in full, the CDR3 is CSARVTASGYTF.

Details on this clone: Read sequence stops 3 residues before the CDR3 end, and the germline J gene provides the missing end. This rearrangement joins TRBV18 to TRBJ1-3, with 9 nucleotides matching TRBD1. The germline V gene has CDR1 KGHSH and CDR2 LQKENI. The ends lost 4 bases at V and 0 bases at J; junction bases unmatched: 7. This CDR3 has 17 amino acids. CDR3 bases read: TGTGCCAGCTCACGGTCGGGACAGGGAGACTCTGGAAACACC. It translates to CASSRSGQGDSGNT. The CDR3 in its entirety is CASSRSGQGDSGNTIYF.

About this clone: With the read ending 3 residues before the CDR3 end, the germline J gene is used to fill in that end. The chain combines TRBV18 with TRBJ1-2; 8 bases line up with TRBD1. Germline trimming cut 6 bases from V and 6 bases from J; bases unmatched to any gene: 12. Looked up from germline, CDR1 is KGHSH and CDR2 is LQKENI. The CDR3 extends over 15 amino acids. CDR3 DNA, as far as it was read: TGTGCCAGCTCTACAAATCCAGGGGGCAGGGATGGC. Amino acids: CASSTNPGGRDG. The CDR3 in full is CASSTNPGGRDGYTF.

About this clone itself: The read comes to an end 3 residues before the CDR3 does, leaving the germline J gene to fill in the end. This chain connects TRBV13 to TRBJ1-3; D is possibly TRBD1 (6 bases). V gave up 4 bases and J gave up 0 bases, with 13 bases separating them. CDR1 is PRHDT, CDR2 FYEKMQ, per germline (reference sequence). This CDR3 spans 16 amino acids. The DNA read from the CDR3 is TGTGCCAGCAGCTCATACAGGGAAGGCTCTGGAAACACC. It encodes CASSSYREGSGNT. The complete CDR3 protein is CASSSYREGSGNTIYF. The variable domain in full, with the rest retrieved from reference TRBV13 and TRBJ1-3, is AAGVIQSPRHLIKEKRETATLKCYPIPRHDTVYWYQQGPGQDPQFLISFYEKMQSDKGSIPDRFSAQQFSDYHSELNMSSLELGDSALYFCASSSYREGSGNTIYFGEGSWLTVV.

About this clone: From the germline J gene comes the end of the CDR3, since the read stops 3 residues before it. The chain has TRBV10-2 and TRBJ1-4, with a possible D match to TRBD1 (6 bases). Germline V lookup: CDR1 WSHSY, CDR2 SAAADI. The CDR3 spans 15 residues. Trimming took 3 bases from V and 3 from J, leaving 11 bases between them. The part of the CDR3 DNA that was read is TGCGCCAGCAGTGATACAGGGCCTTCTAATGAAAAA. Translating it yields CASSDTGPSNEK. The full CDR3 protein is CASSDTGPSNEKLFF.

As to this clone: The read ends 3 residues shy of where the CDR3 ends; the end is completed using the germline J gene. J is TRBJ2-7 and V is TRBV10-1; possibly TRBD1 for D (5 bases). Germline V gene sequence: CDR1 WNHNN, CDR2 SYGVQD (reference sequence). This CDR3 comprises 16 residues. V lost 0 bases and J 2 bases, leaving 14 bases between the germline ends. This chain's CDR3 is CASSESSRAVAYEQYF. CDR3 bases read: TGCGCCAGCAGTGAGTCTTCCAGGGCCGTTGCCTACGAG.

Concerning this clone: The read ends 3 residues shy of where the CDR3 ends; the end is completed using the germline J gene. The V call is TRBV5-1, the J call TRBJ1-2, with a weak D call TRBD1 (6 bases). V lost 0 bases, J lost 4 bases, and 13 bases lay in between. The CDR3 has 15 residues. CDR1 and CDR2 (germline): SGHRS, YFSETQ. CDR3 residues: CASSLGLDSAYGYTF. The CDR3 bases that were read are TGCGCCAGCAGCTTGGGGCTGGACAGTGCCTATGGC.

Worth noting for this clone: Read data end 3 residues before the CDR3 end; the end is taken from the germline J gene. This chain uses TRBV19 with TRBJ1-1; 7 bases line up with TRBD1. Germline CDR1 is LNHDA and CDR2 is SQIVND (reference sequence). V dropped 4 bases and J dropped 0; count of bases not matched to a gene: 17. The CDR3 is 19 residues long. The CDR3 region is CASSKDRRSSHPLNTEAFF. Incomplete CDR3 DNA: TGTGCCAGTAGTAAGGACAGGAGGTCGTCACACCCTCTGAACACTGAA.

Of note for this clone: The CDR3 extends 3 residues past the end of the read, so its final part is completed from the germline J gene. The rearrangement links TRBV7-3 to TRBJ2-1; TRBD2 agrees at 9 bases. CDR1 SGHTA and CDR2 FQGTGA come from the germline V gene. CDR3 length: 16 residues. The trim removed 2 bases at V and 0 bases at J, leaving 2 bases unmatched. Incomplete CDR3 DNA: TGTGCCAGCAGCTTAGGCGGGGGGGCCTCCTACAATGAG. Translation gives CASSLGGGASYNE. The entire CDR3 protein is CASSLGGGASYNEQFF.

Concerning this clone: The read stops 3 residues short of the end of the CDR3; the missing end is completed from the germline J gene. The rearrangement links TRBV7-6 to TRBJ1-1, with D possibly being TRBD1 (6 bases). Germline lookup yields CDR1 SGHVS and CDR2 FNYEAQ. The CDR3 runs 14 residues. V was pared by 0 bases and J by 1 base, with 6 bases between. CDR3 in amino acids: CASSLAGGNTEAFF. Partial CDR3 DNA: TGTGCCAGCAGCTTAGCAGGGGGGAACACTGAA.

The CDR3 loop reads CSAREGLAGKTQYF. The sequenced part of the CDR3 DNA is TGCAGTGCTAGAGAGGGACTAGCGGGGAAGACC. This chain connects TRBV20-1 to TRBJ2-5, with 13 bases that match TRBD2. The CDR3 end falls 3 residues outside the read, so it is completed with the germline J gene. The CDR3 is made up of 14 amino acids. Germline-derived CDR1 and CDR2 are DFQATT and SNEGSKA (reference sequence). V trimming: 0 bases; J trimming: 6 bases; junction bases outside the gene matches: 1.

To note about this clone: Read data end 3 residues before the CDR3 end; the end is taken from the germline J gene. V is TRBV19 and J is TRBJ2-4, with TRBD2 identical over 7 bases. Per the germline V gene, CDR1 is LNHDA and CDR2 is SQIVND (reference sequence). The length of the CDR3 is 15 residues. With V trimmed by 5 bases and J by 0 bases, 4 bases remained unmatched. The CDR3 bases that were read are TGTGCCAGTAGTCCTCCGGGGGGAGCCAAAAACATT. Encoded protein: CASSPPGGAKNI. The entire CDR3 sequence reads CASSPPGGAKNIQYF.

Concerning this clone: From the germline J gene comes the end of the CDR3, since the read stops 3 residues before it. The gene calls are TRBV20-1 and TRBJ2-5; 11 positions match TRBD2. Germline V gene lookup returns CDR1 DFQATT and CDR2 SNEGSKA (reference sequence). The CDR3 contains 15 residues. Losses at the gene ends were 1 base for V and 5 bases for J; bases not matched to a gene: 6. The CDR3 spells CSARASGGLEETQYF. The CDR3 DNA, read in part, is TGCAGTGCTAGAGCTAGCGGGGGGCTTGAGGAGACC.

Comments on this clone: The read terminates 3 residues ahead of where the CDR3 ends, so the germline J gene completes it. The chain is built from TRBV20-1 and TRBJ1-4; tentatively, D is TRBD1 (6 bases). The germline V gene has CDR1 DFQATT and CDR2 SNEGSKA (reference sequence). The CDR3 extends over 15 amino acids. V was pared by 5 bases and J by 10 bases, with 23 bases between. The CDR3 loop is CSAGGADTTSRKLFF. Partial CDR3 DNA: TGCAGTGCTGGGGGGGCGGACACTACGTCCCGAAAA.

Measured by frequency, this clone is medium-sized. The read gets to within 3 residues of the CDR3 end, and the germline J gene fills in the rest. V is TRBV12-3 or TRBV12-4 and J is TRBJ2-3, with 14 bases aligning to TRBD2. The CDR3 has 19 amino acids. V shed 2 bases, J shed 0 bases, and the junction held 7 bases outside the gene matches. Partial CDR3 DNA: TGTGCCAGCAGTTTAACCGGGACTAGCGGGGGCTATAGCACAGATACG. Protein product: CASSLTGTSGGYSTDT. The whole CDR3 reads CASSLTGTSGGYSTDTQYF.

This CDR3 reads CASSHTGYAQPQHF. The sequenced CDR3 bases are TGCGCCAGCAGCCATACAGGGTATGCTCAGCCC. The chain links TRBV10-2 to TRBJ1-5; the D gene is possibly TRBD1 (6 bases). The read comes to an end 3 residues before the CDR3 does, leaving the germline J gene to fill in the end. Trimming stripped 6 bases from V and 6 bases from J, with 15 bases between. There are 14 residues in the CDR3. CDR1 WSHSY and CDR2 SAAADI come from the germline V gene.

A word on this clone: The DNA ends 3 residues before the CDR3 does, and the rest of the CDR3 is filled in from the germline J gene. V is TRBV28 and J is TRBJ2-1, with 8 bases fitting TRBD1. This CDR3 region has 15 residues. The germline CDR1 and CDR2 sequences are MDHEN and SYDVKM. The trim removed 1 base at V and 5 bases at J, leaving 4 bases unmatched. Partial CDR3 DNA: TGTGCCAGCAGTTTATCGGACAGGGCCGACAATGAG. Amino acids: CASSLSDRADNE. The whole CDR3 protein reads CASSLSDRADNEQFF.